A selection of T cell receptor beta chains follows, all from one sample in a study of vaccination effects on CD4 cells after COVID-19. These receptors lack a known antigen. The protocol was immunoSEQ multiplex PCR, while the TCRdb copy is restricted to in-frame clones and leaves out a portion. Altogether around 62,000 clones are present, around two thirds being singletons, with the ten largest covering about 2%. Sample: CD4+ T cells from PBMCs cultured without peptide, taken after COVID-19 vaccination. The receptors derive from a human donor who received a COVID-19 vaccine. CDR3s include the opening cysteine and the closing phenylalanine or tryptophan. D genes are given only for firm matches. A row's size may be missing; if present it is once, few, many or a size class.

CDR3 DNA	CDR3 protein	V gene	D gene	clone size	J gene
TGTGCCAGCAGCCTACAGAGAAACACTGAAGCTTTCTTT	CASSLQRNTEAFF	TRBV3-1/TRBV3-2	.	.	TRBJ1-1
TGCGCCAGCAGCCAAGCTCGACAGGAGAGCTATGGCTACACCTTC	CASSQARQESYGYTF	TRBV4-3	.	.	TRBJ1-2
TGTGCCAGCAGCTTGCTTCAAGGCTCTGGGGCCAACGTCCTGACTTTC	CASSLLQGSGANVLTF	TRBV5-6	.	once	TRBJ2-6
TGTGCCAGCAGTTTACTGAACACTGAAGCTTTCTTT	CASSLLNTEAFF	TRBV12-3/TRBV12-4	.	once	TRBJ1-1
TGCGCCAGCAGCCAAGATCAGTGGGGGGGCTGGAATGAGCAGTTCTTC	CASSQDQWGGWNEQFF	TRBV4-1	.	.	TRBJ2-1
TGTGCCAGCAGCTTTATCGGGACCCAGTACTTC	CASSFIGTQYF	TRBV7-8	.	.	TRBJ2-5
TGTGCCAGCAGCTTAGAGTCGATGGGGACTGAAGCTTTCTTT	CASSLESMGTEAFF	TRBV7-2	.	.	TRBJ1-1
TGCGCCAGCAGCTACTCGACAGGGGAGGATCAGCCCCAGCATTTT	CASSYSTGEDQPQHF	TRBV5-1	TRBD1	.	TRBJ1-5
TGTGCCAGCAGCTTGGGCGTAACTTATGGCAATCAGCCCCAGCATTTT	CASSLGVTYGNQPQHF	TRBV5-6	.	few	TRBJ1-5
TGCAGTGCTAGTTCTTGGGGGGGCTCGAACAATGAGCAGTTCTTC	CSASSWGGSNNEQFF	TRBV20-1	.	once	TRBJ2-1